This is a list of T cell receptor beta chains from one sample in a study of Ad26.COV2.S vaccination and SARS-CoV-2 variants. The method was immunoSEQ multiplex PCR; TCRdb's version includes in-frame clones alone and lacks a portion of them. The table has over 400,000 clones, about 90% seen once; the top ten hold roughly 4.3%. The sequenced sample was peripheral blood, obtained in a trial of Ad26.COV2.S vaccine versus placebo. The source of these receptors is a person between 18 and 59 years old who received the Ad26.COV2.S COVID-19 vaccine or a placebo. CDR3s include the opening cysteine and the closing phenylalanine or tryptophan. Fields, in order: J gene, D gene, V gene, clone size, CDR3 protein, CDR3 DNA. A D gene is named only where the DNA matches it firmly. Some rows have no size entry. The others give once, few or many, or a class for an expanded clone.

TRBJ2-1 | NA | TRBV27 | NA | CASSLSSLGPSYNEQFF | TGTGCCAGCAGCTTGTCGAGCCTGGGCCCCTCCTACAATGAGCAGTTCTTC
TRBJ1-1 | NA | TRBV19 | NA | CASSIPMRNMNTEAFF | TGTGCCAGTAGTATACCAATGAGAAATATGAACACTGAAGCTTTCTTT
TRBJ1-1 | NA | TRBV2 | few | CASSEYGGNTEAFF | TGTGCCAGCAGTGAGTACGGAGGGAACACTGAAGCTTTCTTT
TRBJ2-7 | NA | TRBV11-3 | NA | CASSLGGVDDEQYF | TGTGCCAGCAGCTTAGGAGGGGTGGACGACGAGCAGTACTTC
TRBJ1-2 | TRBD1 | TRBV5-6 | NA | CASSGIGTEYGYTF | TGTGCCAGCAGCGGTATAGGGACAGAATATGGCTACACCTTC
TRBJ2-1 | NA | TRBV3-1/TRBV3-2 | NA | CASSQENQIYNEQFF | TGTGCCAGCAGCCAAGAAAACCAAATCTACAATGAGCAGTTCTTC
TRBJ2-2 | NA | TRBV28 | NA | CASKEGNTGELFF | TGTGCCAGCAAGGAAGGGAACACCGGGGAGCTGTTTTTT
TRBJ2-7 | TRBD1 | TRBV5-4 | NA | CASSLDRGEQYF | TGTGCCAGCAGCCTTGACAGGGGCGAGCAGTACTTC
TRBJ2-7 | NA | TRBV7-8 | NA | CASSLRASGAIAYEQYF | TGTGCCAGCAGCTTAAGGGCATCAGGGGCAATTGCCTACGAGCAGTACTTC
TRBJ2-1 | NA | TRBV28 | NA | CASSLSRRVYNEQFF | TGTGCCAGCAGTTTATCCCGCAGGGTTTACAATGAGCAGTTCTTC
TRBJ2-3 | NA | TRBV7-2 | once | CASSLGAAGTDTQYF | TGTGCCAGCAGCTTAGGGGCGGCAGGGACAGATACGCAGTATTTT
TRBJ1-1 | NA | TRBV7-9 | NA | CASSSSRAGSANTEAFF | TGTGCCAGCAGCTCTAGTCGGGCAGGGTCAGCGAACACTGAAGCTTTCTTT